This TCR beta chain stems from a study of T-cell reconstitution after alpha-beta-depleted transplantation in children. Regarding the study as a whole: The origin of alpha-beta T cells about two months after transplant was reportedly several hundred expanded graft clones. TCRbeta diversity was high at day 60 in some patients (a result of surviving recipient T cells and thymic progenitors). A year had passed since transplant, and T-cell counts and diversity by then came mostly from newly produced T cells.

The CDR3 has 15 amino acids. Germline CDR1 is DFQATT and CDR2 is SNEGSKA (reference sequence). The V end lost 4 bases, the J end lost 7 bases, and 19 bases lay between the germline ends. There are a few counts of this clonotype. Antigen specificity is unknown. Unique molecular identifiers featured in how the TCRbeta library was prepared. Via MiXCR, TCRdb re-called the PCR reads, giving one row per CDR3 protein. Counted here are under 850,000 distinct CDR3 sequences, about an eighth occurring once; the ten biggest clones make up 0.79%. This material consisted of PBMCs, taken before TCRalphabeta/CD19-depleted stem cell transplant. This sequence joins TRBV20-1 and TRBJ2-2, with D tentatively TRBD2 (6 bases). The sequence derives from a girl aged 2-10 years with congenital amegakaryocytic thrombocytopenia, due to receive a stem cell transplant. The CDR3 DNA reads as TGCAGTGCTACTACTAGCTTTTCCACCGACGGGGAGCTGTTTTTT. It yields the protein CSATTSFSTDGELFF.